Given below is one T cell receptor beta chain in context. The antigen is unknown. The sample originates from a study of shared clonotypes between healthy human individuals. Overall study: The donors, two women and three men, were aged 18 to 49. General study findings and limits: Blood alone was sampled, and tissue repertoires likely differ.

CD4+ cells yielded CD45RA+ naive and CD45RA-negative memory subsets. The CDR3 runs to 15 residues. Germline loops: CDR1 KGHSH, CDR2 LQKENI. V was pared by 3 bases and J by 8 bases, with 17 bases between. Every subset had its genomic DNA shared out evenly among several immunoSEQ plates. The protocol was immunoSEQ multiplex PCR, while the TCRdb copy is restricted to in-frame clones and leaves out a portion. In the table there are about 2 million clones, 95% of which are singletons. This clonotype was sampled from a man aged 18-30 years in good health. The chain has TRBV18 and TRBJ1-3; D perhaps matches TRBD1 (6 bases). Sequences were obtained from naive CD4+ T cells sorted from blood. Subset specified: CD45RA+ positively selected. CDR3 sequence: CASSPTPDSSDTIYF. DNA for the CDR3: TGTGCCAGCTCACCGACCCCGGACAGTTCTGACACCATATATTTT.